This T cell receptor beta chain was sequenced in a study of shared T cell receptors in the human thymus. The assay was immunoSEQ multiplex PCR, and TCRdb's table has in-frame clones only and misses some. The profile shows some 700,000 clones, 75% to 90% of them singletons. The germline gives CDR1 SGHDT, CDR2 YYEEEE. This CDR3 spans 18 amino acids. Between the trimmed V and J ends, which lost 2 bases and 0 bases, there was a span of 18 bases. A further study also used this sample, focusing on human thymus T cells. That report adds: Thymic samples were excised during corrective heart operations. There appeared to be biased usage of V and J genes in thymic and blood repertoires.

The TCR comes from a girl less than two years old with a congenital heart defect. Material for sequencing was thymocytes. The chain couples TRBV5-6 to TRBJ1-3; tentatively, D is TRBD1 (5 bases). Here the CDR3 reads CASSFNGASRSSGNTIYF. The CDR3 DNA reads as TGTGCCAGCAGCTTTAATGGGGCGTCCCGCTCCTCTGGAAACACCATATATTTT.